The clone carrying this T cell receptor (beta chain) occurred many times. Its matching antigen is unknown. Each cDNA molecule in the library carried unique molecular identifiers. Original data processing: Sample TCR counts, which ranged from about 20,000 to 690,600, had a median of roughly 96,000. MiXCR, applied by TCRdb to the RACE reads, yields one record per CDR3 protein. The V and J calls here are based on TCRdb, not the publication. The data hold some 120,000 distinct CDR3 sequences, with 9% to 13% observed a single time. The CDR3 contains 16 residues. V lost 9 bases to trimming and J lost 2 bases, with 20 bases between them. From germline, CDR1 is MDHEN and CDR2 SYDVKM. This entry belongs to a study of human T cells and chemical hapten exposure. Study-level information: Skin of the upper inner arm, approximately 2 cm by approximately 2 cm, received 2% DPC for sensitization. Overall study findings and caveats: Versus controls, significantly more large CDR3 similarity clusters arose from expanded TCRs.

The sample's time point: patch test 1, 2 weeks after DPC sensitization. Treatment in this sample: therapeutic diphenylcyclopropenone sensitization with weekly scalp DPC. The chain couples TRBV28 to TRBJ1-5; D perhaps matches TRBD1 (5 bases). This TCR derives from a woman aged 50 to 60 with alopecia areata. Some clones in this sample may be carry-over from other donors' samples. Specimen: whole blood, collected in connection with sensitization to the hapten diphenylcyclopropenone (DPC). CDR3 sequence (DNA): TGTGCCAGTGTAGTGGGTTGGAGGGGCGGCAATCAGCCCCAGCATTTT. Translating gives CASVVGWRGGNQPQHF. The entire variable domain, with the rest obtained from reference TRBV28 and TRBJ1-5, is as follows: DVKVTQSSRYLVKRTGEKVFLECVQDMDHENMFWYRQDPGLGLRLIYFSYDVKMKEKGDIPEGYSVSREKKERFSLILESASTNQTSMYLCASVVGWRGGNQPQHFGDGTRLSIL.